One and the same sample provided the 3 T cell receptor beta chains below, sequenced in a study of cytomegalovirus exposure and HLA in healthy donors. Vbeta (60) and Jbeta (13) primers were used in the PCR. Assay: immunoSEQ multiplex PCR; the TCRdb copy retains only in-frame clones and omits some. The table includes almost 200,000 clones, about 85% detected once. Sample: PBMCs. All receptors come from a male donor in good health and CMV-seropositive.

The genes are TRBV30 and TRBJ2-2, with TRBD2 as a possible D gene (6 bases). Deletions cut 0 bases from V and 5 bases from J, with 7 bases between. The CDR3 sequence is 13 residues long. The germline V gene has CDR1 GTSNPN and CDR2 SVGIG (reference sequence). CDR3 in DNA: TGTGCCTGGAGTGTTGCGGGAACCGGGGAGCTGTTTTTT. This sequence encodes CAWSVAGTGELFF.

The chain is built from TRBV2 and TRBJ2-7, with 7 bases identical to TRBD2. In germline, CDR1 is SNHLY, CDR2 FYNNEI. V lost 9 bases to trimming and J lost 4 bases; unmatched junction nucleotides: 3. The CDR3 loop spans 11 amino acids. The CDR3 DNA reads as TGTGCCAGTAGGGAGGGGTACGAGCAGTACTTC. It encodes CASREGYEQYF.

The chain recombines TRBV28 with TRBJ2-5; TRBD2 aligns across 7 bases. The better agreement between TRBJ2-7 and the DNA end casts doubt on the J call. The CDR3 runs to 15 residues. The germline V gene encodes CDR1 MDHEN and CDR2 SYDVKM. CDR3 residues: CASRPPPSGTYEQYF. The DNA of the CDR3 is TGTGCCAGCAGGCCCCCCCCTAGCGGTACCTACGAGCAGTACTTC.